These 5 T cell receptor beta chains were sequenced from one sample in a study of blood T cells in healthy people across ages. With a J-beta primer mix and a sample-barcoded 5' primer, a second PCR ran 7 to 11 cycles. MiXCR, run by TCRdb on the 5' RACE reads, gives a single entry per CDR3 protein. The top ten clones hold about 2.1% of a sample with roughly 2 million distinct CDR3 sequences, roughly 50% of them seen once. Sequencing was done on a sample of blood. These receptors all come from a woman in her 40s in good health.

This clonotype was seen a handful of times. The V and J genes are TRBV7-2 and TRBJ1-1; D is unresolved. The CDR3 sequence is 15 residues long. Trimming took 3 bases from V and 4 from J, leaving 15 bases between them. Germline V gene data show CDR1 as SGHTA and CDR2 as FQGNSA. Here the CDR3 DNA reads TGTGCCAGCAGCTTGACCGCCCGGACGTCCACTGAAGCTTTCTTT. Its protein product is CASSLTARTSTEAFF.

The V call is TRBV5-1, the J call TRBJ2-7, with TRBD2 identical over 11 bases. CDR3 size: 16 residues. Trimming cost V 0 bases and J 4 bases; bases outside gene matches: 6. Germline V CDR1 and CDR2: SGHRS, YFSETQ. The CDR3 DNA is TGCGCCAGCAGCTTGGACACGACTAGCGGGGATTACGAGCAGTACTTC. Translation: CASSLDTTSGDYEQYF.

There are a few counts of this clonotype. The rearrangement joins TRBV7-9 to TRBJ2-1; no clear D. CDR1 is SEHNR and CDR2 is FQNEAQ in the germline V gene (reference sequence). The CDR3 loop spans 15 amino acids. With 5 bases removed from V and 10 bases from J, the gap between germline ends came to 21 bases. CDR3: CASSDLLNPTLEQFF. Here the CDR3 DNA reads TGTGCCAGCAGCGACTTACTGAATCCAACACTAGAGCAGTTCTTC.

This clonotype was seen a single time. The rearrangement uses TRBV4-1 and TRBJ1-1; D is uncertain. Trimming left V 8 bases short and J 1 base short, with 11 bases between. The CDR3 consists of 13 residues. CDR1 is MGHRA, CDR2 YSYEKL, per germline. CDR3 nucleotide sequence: TGCGCCAGCCTTGACTTACAGAACACTGAAGCTTTCTTT. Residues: CASLDLQNTEAFF.

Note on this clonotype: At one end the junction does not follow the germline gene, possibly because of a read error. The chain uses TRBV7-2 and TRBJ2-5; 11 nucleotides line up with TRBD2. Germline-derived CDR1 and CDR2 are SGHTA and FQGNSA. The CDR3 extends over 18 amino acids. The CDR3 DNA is TGTGCCAGCATCTTAGACTGGGCTAGCGGGAGGTTCCGAGAGACCCAGTACTTC. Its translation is CASILDWASGRFRETQYF.